Listed here are 5 T cell receptor beta chains from one sample, sequenced in a study of beta chain features in type 1 diabetes (dated by TCRdb to between 2017 and 2018). Library prep was done by the immunoSEQ multiplex PCR assay. The entire amount of isolated RNA was reverse transcribed using the High Capacity cDNA Reverse Transcription Kit, so the sequenced TCRB transcripts were expressed ones. This is the immuneACCESS table as TCRdb keeps it, with only in-frame sequences that have V and J called. A part of the clones is gone; compared with another copy, unresolved V genes explain less than half, and the rest is unexplained. Recorded for this sample are fewer than 650,000 clones; around 15% of them occurred a single time. Together, the top ten hold roughly 0.098% of the sample. The sequencing input was naive CD4+ T cells from blood. Sample cell subset or site, as interpreted from the label and publication: true naive CD4+ T cells. The receptors originated from a young man in good health.

The chain recombines TRBV10-3 with TRBJ2-1, with TRBD1 identical over 8 bases. The J segment lost 2 bases and the V segment lost 6 bases, leaving 6 bases of the junction unmatched. Germline V gene data show CDR1 as ENHRY and CDR2 as SYGVKD. The CDR3 length is 15 residues. CDR3 loop: CAISGPGQAYNEQFF. CDR3 in DNA: TGTGCCATCAGCGGGCCGGGACAGGCCTACAATGAGCAGTTCTTC.

Only a few counts were recorded for this clone. The chain has TRBV2 and TRBJ1-5, with 7 positions matching TRBD1. The CDR3 is 15 amino acids. Germline CDR1 is SNHLY and CDR2 is FYNNEI. The V segment lost 4 bases and the J segment 6 bases; nucleotides outside the gene matches: 9. The CDR3 protein is CASSGGQASGQPQHF. CDR3 nucleotide sequence: TGTGCCAGCAGTGGTGGACAGGCTTCAGGTCAGCCCCAGCATTTT.

A word on this clone: This CDR3 is also generated by other DNA sequences in the sample. The chain combines TRBV9 with TRBJ2-2; 7 bases fit TRBD1. CDR1 SGDLS and CDR2 YYNGEE come from the germline V gene. The V segment lost 4 bases and the J segment 2 bases; nucleotides outside the gene matches: 5. The CDR3 length is 15 residues. In DNA form, the CDR3 reads TGTGCCAGCAGCTACAGACAGGGAAACACCGGGGAGCTGTTTTTT. Encoded protein: CASSYRQGNTGELFF. Together with reference TRBV9 and TRBJ2-2, the CDR3 gives the full variable domain: DSGVTQTPKHLITATGQRVTLRCSPRSGDLSVYWYQQSLDQGLQFLIQYYNGEERAKGNILERFSAQQFPDLHSELNLSSLELGDSALYFCASSYRQGNTGELFFGEGSRLTVL.

The rearrangement links TRBV9 to TRBJ2-1; D unresolved. V lost 0 bases to trimming and J lost 7 bases, with 17 bases between them. Germline loops: CDR1 SGDLS, CDR2 YYNGEE. CDR3 length: 16 residues. CDR3 amino acids: CASSVATAVATNEQFF. The CDR3 DNA sequence: TGTGCCAGCAGCGTAGCTACGGCGGTAGCAACAAATGAGCAGTTCTTC.

This clone has just a few counts. The chain joins TRBV7-2 to TRBJ1-1; D is perhaps TRBD1 (5 bases). Germline V CDR1 and CDR2: SGHTA, FQGNSA. V dropped 2 bases and J dropped 1 base, with 8 bases sitting between them. The CDR3 consists of 14 residues. For the CDR3, the DNA is TGTGCCAGCAGCTTATTCGGGGGGAACACTGAAGCTTTCTTT. Translation gives CASSLFGGNTEAFF.